This T cell receptor beta chain was recovered during a study of T-cell reconstitution after alpha-beta-depleted transplantation in children. The authors prepared the TCRbeta library with unique molecular identifiers. TCRdb called the PCR reads again in MiXCR, with one record for every CDR3 protein. The table shows approximately 150,000 distinct CDR3 sequences, with 8.8% occurring only once. Comment on this clonotype: Antigen: not known.

Study results and limitations: Several hundred rapidly expanded clones from non-depleted graft cells reportedly supplied alpha-beta T cells about two months post-transplant. By one year post-transplant, T-cell counts and diversity largely arose from T cells that were newly produced.

The sample was PBMCs, mostly from graft donor cells, taken 180 days after TCRalphabeta/CD19-depleted stem cell transplant. The receptor comes from a female patient younger than 10 who had a stem cell transplant for congenital amegakaryocytic thrombocytopenia, so the T cells may come from the graft donor.

The CDR3 sequence: CSGITDTQYF. In DNA, the CDR3 is TGCAGCGGAATCACAGATACGCAGTATTTT. The V call is TRBV29-1, the J call TRBJ2-3; D is uncertain. The germline V gene has CDR1 SQVTM and CDR2 ANQGSEA. Trimming removed 7 bases at V and 2 bases at J, with 4 bases between. CDR3 length: 10 amino acids.